This TCR beta chain was found in a study of cytomegalovirus exposure and HLA in healthy donors. The wider study: According to later analysis, the same platform produced the roughly 110 validation and over 600 first-cohort repertoires. Findings and caveats of the study: Rarity characterized most TCR sequences, yet some public TCRs appeared in many donors. One later analysis, an examination of the 100 to 150 validation repertoires, found that first-cohort TCR clusters tended to co-occur in them.

The germline V gene encodes CDR1 WNHNN and CDR2 SYGVQD (reference sequence). This CDR3 has 15 residues. Deletions cut 5 bases from V and 6 bases from J, with 16 bases between. As for this clone: Antigen unknown.

Some clones are missing from TCRdb's copy, which holds only in-frame ones; the method was immunoSEQ multiplex PCR. Of under 200,000 clones listed, 89% are singletons. The TCR comes from a woman between 18 and 29 years old in good health and CMV-seropositive. Sample: PBMCs. The chain uses TRBV10-1 and TRBJ2-2; maybe TRBD1 (6 bases). CDR3 bases: TGCGCCAGCAGTCCAGGGGTCCTAGGTTCCGGGGAGCTGTTTTTT. Protein product: CASSPGVLGSGELFF.